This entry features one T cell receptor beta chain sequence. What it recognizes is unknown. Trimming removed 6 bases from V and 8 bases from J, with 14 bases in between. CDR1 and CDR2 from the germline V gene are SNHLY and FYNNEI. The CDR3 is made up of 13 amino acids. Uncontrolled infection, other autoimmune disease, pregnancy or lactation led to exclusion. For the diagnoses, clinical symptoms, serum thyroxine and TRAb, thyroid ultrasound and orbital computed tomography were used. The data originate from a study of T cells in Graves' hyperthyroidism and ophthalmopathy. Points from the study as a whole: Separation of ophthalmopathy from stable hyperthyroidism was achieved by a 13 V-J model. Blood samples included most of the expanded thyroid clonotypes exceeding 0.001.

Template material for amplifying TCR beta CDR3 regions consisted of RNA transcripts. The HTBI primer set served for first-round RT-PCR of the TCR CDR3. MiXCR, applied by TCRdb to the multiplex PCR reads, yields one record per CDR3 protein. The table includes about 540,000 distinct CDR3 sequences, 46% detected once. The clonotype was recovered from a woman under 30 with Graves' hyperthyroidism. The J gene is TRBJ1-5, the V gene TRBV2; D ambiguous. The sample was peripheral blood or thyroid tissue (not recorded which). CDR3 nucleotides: TGTGCCAGCAGAGACTCGGGGTATGAGCCCCAGCATTTT. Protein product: CASRDSGYEPQHF.